Shown below are 2 T cell receptor beta chains from a single sample sequenced in a study of cytomegalovirus exposure and HLA in healthy donors (dated by TCRdb to the late 2010s). Library preparation used the immunoSEQ multiplex PCR assay. A mixture of 60 forward primers for TCR Vbeta segments and 13 reverse primers for TCR Jbeta segments was used in the multiplex PCR. What TCRdb holds here is the immuneACCESS table cut down to in-frame rearrangements. Part of the clones is not present; checked against another copy, under half of the missing clones reflect an unresolved V gene, and the others are unexplained. The sample table holds 50,000 to 70,000 clones, of which about four fifths were seen once. 3.9% of the sample is taken by the ten largest. Sequences were obtained from PBMCs. Receptor source: a woman aged 40 to 55 in good health and CMV-seronegative.

The chain carries TRBV5-4 and TRBJ2-7, with TRBD1 matching 8 bases. Germline V gene data show CDR1 as SGHNT and CDR2 as YYREEE (reference sequence). CDR3 length: 16 amino acids. The junction had 11 bases not matched to a gene; V was cut back by 0 bases and J by 6 bases. CDR3 nucleotide sequence: TGTGCCAGCAGCTTGGCATCAGGACAGGGATATTCCGAGCAGTACTTC. Its translation is CASSLASGQGYSEQYF.

J is TRBJ2-5 and V is TRBV10-3; TRBD1 agrees at 9 bases. The J call may not be correct, given that the DNA end is closer to TRBJ2-7. This CDR3 comprises 13 residues. The germline V gene has CDR1 ENHRY and CDR2 SYGVKD. CDR3 loop: CAIMGQGPHEQYF. The CDR3 DNA sequence: TGTGCCATCATGGGACAGGGTCCTCACGAGCAGTACTTC.